This T cell receptor (beta chain) was retrieved from a study of blood T cell repertoires in COVID-19 (dated by TCRdb to about 2020). A note on the overall study: Samples covering the acute and convalescent phases of COVID-19 were provided by collaborators in the United States, Italy and Spain. The material from the prospective study consisted of cDNA or gDNA derived from T cells, B-cell-depleted T cells, or PBMCs. The dataset comprised deeply sampled blood TCRbeta repertoires from subjects exposed to, actively infected with, or recovered from COVID-19. The repertoires were released in a freely available public database intended as a resource for research on the immune response to SARS-CoV-2. Samples were obtained from the ongoing ImmuneRACE study (first 160 participants) and from 1,254 subjects provided by 6 global collaborators. A de-identified subject ID, COVID-19 status, age in years and sex were almost always included in the sample metadata. Where available, HLA class I and class II types were obtained from metadata supplied by the sample provider rather than from assay-based typing. What the authors observed across the whole study: The amount of clinical and demographic metadata varied by source and participant and was provided uncurated.

Concerning this clone itself: The antigen it recognizes is unknown. No quality values exist for individual bases; no much larger clone is one base distant.

Spanning cysteine to phenylalanine, the CDR3 consists of 15 amino acids. Of all the DNA, just the CDR3 is kept, 45 bases in frame from base 1. Per the germline V gene (reference sequence), MNHEY is the CDR1 and SMNVEV is the CDR2. Cut back by 2 bases and 0 bases, the V and J ends lie 8 bases apart. TCRbeta CDR3 regions were amplified from genomic DNA using the immunoSEQ Assay, a bias-controlled multiplex PCR. As for how the authors treated the data: Within the assay, amplification of reference gene primers was used to estimate how many nucleated cells each sample contained. Sequence reads were collapsed and filtered to measure the absolute abundance of every unique TCRbeta CDR3 rearrangement. For each sample, productive Simpson clonality was calculated as the square root of Simpson's diversity index over productive rearrangements. Sourced from immuneACCESS, this table was stored by TCRdb with only in-frame sequences that have V and J called. A share of the clones is absent; for the studies checked, an unresolved V gene accounts for under half, and the remainder has no known explanation. V, J and clone size derive from that table, while D and trimming were established from the DNA sequence. For this sample there are over 150,000 clones; more than 80% appear just once. The ten largest account for more than 5% of the sample.

Enrolling through a virtual design, the prospective study's participants ranged in age from roughly 18 to 90 years and lived across roughly 24 United States geographic areas. Cohort assignment in the prospective study relied on participant-reported clinical history from a screening survey and a study questionnaire. ImmuneRACE Cohort 3 recovered participants were defined by two consecutive negative NP/OP PCR tests, healthcare professional clearance, or symptom resolution. In the prospective study, whole blood, serum and a nasopharyngeal or oropharyngeal swab were collected from each participant by mobile phlebotomists. Additional blood draws and questionnaires over an approximately two-month period could optionally be provided by prospective study participants. Before DNA extraction, prospective study blood samples were shipped either frozen or at room temperature.

The sequence came from a middle-aged man who had recovered from COVID-19. Sequenced sample: PBMCs or T cells enriched from blood (not recorded which). The chain links TRBV27 with TRBJ2-1; too little of a D gene remains to name it. For the CDR3, the sequence is CASSLRGSSYNEQFF. In nucleotides, the sequence is TGTGCCAGCAGTTTAAGAGGAAGCTCCTACAATGAGCAGTTCTTC.